The rows below give T cell receptor beta chains drawn from one sample of a study of cytomegalovirus exposure and HLA in healthy donors. Profiled with immunoSEQ multiplex PCR; TCRdb holds only in-frame clones, not every one. This specimen shows about 190,000 clones; the ten leading clones hold less than 6.5%. The source material was PBMCs. These receptor sequences come from a man aged 25 to 40 in good health and CMV-seronegative. Both conserved end residues are part of each CDR3. A D gene is named only where the DNA matches it firmly.

j_call cdr3_length d_call v_call cdr3_aa cdr3_nt
TRBJ2-3 16 TRBD2 TRBV19 CASSIGGSGGGDTQYF TGTGCCAGTAGTATAGGAGGTAGCGGGGGTGGAGATACGCAGTATTTT
TRBJ2-2 15 . TRBV2 CASQLTVTPSGELFF TGTGCCAGCCAATTAACAGTAACCCCCTCCGGGGAGCTGTTTTTT
TRBJ1-4 14 TRBD1 TRBV30 CAWGPGQGNEKLFF TGTGCCTGGGGGCCGGGACAGGGAAATGAAAAACTGTTTTTT
TRBJ2-7 12 . TRBV28 CASSVAYYEQYF TGTGCCAGCAGTGTGGCTTACTACGAGCAGTACTTC
TRBJ2-2 16 TRBD2 TRBV5-1 CASSLPGLATTGELFF TGCGCCAGCAGCTTACCGGGACTAGCGACCACCGGGGAGCTGTTTTTT
TRBJ1-6 16 . TRBV14 CASSQDYSSYNSPLHF TGTGCCAGCAGCCAAGACTACAGCTCCTATAATTCACCCCTCCACTTT
TRBJ2-7 13 . TRBV2 CASRPPLYYEQYF TGTGCCAGCAGGCCCCCCCTCTACTACGAGCAGTACTTC
TRBJ1-5 17 TRBD1 TRBV5-5 CASSLEGYRGLDQPQHF TGTGCCAGCAGCTTGGAAGGTTACAGGGGGTTGGATCAGCCCCAGCATTTT
TRBJ2-4 14 . TRBV13 CASSLGTGKNIQYF TGTGCCAGCAGCTTAGGAACAGGGAAAAACATTCAGTACTTC
TRBJ1-2 15 TRBD1 TRBV7-3 CASSYSGGPARGYTF TGTGCCAGCAGCTATTCAGGGGGTCCCGCCAGAGGCTACACCTTC
TRBJ1-3 13 . TRBV30 CAGTRGTGNTIYF TGTGCCGGAACCCGAGGGACAGGAAACACCATATATTTT
TRBJ2-2 16 TRBD2 TRBV4-1 CASSQLGLADTGELFF TGCGCCAGCAGCCAACTGGGACTAGCGGACACCGGGGAGCTGTTTTTT
TRBJ1-2 15 . TRBV5-5 CASSSEGGRAYGYTF TGTGCCAGCAGTTCGGAGGGCGGACGCGCCTATGGCTACACCTTC
TRBJ2-7 12 TRBD1 TRBV7-9 CASRQGTYEQYF TGTGCCAGCCGACAGGGCACCTACGAGCAGTACTTC
TRBJ1-2 19 TRBD1 TRBV5-6 CASSLGPGQGRGPDYGYTF TGTGCCAGCAGCTTGGGACCGGGACAGGGGAGGGGGCCTGACTATGGCTACACCTTC
TRBJ2-7 13 . TRBV18 CASSPQEHHEQYF TGTGCCAGCTCACCGCAGGAACACCACGAGCAGTACTTC
TRBJ1-2 15 . TRBV7-2 CASSLVMGAEYGYTF TGTGCCAGCAGCTTAGTAATGGGAGCGGAGTATGGCTACACCTTC
TRBJ2-5 15 TRBD2 TRBV7-3 CASSKRLAGAETQYF TGTGCCAGCAGCAAACGACTAGCGGGAGCAGAGACCCAGTACTTC
TRBJ2-7 12 TRBD2 TRBV7-2 CASSSRGGVQYF TGTGCCAGCAGCTCTCGGGGGGGGGTGCAGTACTTC
TRBJ1-3 20 TRBD1 TRBV4-1 CASSQDTGQGATKPGNTIYF TGCGCCAGCAGCCAAGATACAGGACAGGGAGCAACCAAACCTGGAAACACCATATATTTT
TRBJ2-1 15 TRBD1 TRBV6-5 CASSYSEDRGYEQFF TGTGCCAGCAGTTACTCGGAGGACAGGGGCTATGAGCAGTTCTTC
TRBJ2-1 13 . TRBV29-1 CSVSGTQSPEQFF TGCAGCGTTTCCGGGACACAGTCCCCTGAGCAGTTCTTC
TRBJ2-7 15 TRBD2 TRBV29-1 CSVEGAGVNSYEQYF TGCAGCGTTGAAGGGGCGGGGGTCAACTCCTACGAGCAGTACTTC
TRBJ2-2 16 . TRBV11-3 CASSSADSLATGELFF TGTGCCAGCAGCTCGGCGGACAGTCTAGCCACCGGGGAGCTGTTTTTT
TRBJ2-5 13 . TRBV10-2 CASTRGGGETQYF TGCGCCAGCACCCGGGGAGGGGGAGAGACCCAGTACTTC
TRBJ1-2 11 . TRBV6-1 CASQAFYGYTF TGTGCCAGCCAGGCTTTCTATGGCTACACCTTC
TRBJ1-1 13 . TRBV11-2 CASSFNRDTEAFF TGTGCCAGCAGCTTCAACCGGGACACTGAAGCTTTCTTT
TRBJ1-2 14 . TRBV29-1 CSVGGQKANYGYTF TGCAGCGTTGGCGGGCAGAAAGCTAACTATGGCTACACCTTC
TRBJ2-7 13 TRBD1 TRBV27 CASRPGQSYEQYF TGTGCCAGCAGACCGGGACAGTCCTACGAGCAGTACTTC
TRBJ2-7 16 TRBD2 TRBV6-1 CASGDGTAGRAYEQYF TGTGCCAGCGGTGATGGGACCGCGGGGAGGGCCTACGAGCAGTACTTC
TRBJ1-2 14 . TRBV6-5 CASSSNTVYYGYTF TGTGCCAGCAGTTCCAACACAGTCTACTATGGCTACACCTTC
TRBJ1-2 14 . TRBV9 CASREWGDDYGYTF TGTGCCAGCAGAGAGTGGGGCGATGACTATGGCTACACCTTC
TRBJ2-1 14 . TRBV4-1 CASSQDLRGHEQFF TGCGCCAGCAGCCAAGATCTCAGGGGCCATGAGCAGTTCTTC
TRBJ2-1 11 . TRBV9 CASSVSNEQFF TGTGCCAGCAGCGTATCTAATGAGCAGTTCTTC
TRBJ1-1 14 . TRBV5-1 CASSLDGGMTEAFF TGCGCCAGCAGCTTGGACGGAGGGATGACTGAAGCTTTCTTT
TRBJ2-2 15 TRBD1 TRBV19 CASSIDPTGLTELFF TGTGCCAGTAGTATTGACCCGACAGGGCTTACGGAGCTGTTTTTT
TRBJ1-1 14 . TRBV6-5 CASSYGQGNTEAFF TGTGCCAGCAGTTACGGGCAGGGGAACACTGAAGCTTTCTTT
TRBJ2-1 17 TRBD1 TRBV5-1 CASSWGQGNLSYNEQFF TGCGCCAGCAGCTGGGGACAGGGTAATTTATCCTACAATGAGCAGTTCTTC
TRBJ1-1 14 . TRBV10-3 CAISDPDRHTEAFF TGTGCCATCAGTGACCCCGACAGGCATACTGAAGCTTTCTTT
TRBJ2-2 14 TRBD2 TRBV2 CASSEGTSLGELFF TGTGCCAGCAGTGAAGGGACTAGTCTCGGGGAGCTGTTTTTT
TRBJ2-7 13 . TRBV18 CASSAGASYEQYF TGTGCCAGCTCAGCGGGGGCCTCCTACGAGCAGTACTTC
TRBJ2-7 16 . TRBV2 CASSDPITENTYEQYF TGTGCCAGCAGTGATCCGATCACAGAGAATACCTACGAGCAGTACTTC
TRBJ2-7 15 TRBD1 TRBV7-6 CASSSGTGGSYEQYF TGTGCCAGCAGCTCTGGGACAGGGGGCTCCTACGAGCAGTACTTC
TRBJ1-2 14 . TRBV2 CASSDRATNYGYTF TGTGCCAGCAGTGACAGGGCAACCAACTATGGCTACACCTTC